The rows below give T cell receptor beta chains drawn from one sample of a study of cytomegalovirus exposure and HLA in healthy donors. TCRdb keeps only in-frame clones here, not all; method: immunoSEQ multiplex PCR. The data hold about 120,000 clones, with 79% observed a single time. Sequenced: PBMCs. The receptors derive from a man aged 25 to 45 in good health and CMV-seropositive. Both conserved end residues are part of each CDR3. A D gene is named only where the DNA matches it firmly. A row's size may be missing; if present it is once, few, many or a size class.

d_gene,j_gene,abundance,v_gene,CDR3nt,CDR3aa
TRBD2,TRBJ2-7,-,TRBV9,TGTGCCAGCAGCGTAGGAGGGACTAGCGAGACCTACGAGCAGTACTTC,CASSVGGTSETYEQYF
TRBD2,TRBJ2-7,-,TRBV28,TGTGCCAGCAGACAACTAGCGGGAGGCTCCTACGAGCAGTACTTC,CASRQLAGGSYEQYF
-,TRBJ1-6,-,TRBV6-5,TGTGCCAGCAGTGGCTCGGGTAATTCACCCCTCCACTTT,CASSGSGNSPLHF
-,TRBJ1-3,-,TRBV7-9,TGTTCCAGCAGCCGATCCTATGACACCATATATTTT,CSSSRSYDTIYF
-,TRBJ2-5,-,TRBV5-1,TGCGCCAGCTCGGTCATACTCAGGCCCCAAGAGACCCAGTACTTC,CASSVILRPQETQYF
-,TRBJ1-1,-,TRBV2,TGTGCCAGCAGTGACCACACCGCCGAAGCTTTCTTT,CASSDHTAEAFF
TRBD2,TRBJ2-5,-,TRBV11-2,TGTGCCAGCAGCTCGACTAGCGGGGGGTTAGAGACCCAGTACTTC,CASSSTSGGLETQYF
TRBD2,TRBJ2-7,-,TRBV4-3,TGCGCCAGCAGCCAAGATTGGTTAGCGGGAGCTGCCTACGAGCAGTACTTC,CASSQDWLAGAAYEQYF
-,TRBJ1-1,-,TRBV20-1,TGCAGTGCAGGGAGGGGGAGGGAAGCTTTCTTT,CSAGRGREAFF
-,TRBJ2-2,-,TRBV27,TGTGCCAGCAGTTTTTGGGCAGGGAACACCGGGGAGCTGTTTTTT,CASSFWAGNTGELFF
TRBD1,TRBJ2-7,-,TRBV5-6,TGTGCCAGCAGACCTTGGACAGGGGGCTACGAGCAGTACTTC,CASRPWTGGYEQYF
-,TRBJ1-4,-,TRBV5-6,TGTGCCAGCAGCTTGTCTCCGTCAGGGGATGAAAAACTGTTTTTT,CASSLSPSGDEKLFF
TRBD2,TRBJ2-7,once,TRBV29-1,TGCAGCGTTGGCGCCCGACTAGCTTCCTACGAGCAGTACTTC,CSVGARLASYEQYF
TRBD1,TRBJ1-2,-,TRBV10-3,TGTGCCATCAGTGTCGTGGCAGGGGGCGCTGGCTACACCTTC,CAISVVAGGAGYTF
TRBD2,TRBJ2-7,-,TRBV5-1,TGCGCCAGCAGCCTCGGGCTAGCGGCCCCACACGAGCAGTACTTC,CASSLGLAAPHEQYF
-,TRBJ2-5,-,TRBV15,TGTGCCACCAGCAGTTCGGCAGCGCAAGAGACCCAGTACTTC,CATSSSAAQETQYF
TRBD1,TRBJ1-2,-,TRBV2,TGTGCCAGCAGCTCTGTGGGACAGGGGGCCTATGGCTACACCTTC,CASSSVGQGAYGYTF
TRBD1,TRBJ1-2,-,TRBV6-6,TGTGCCAGCAGTCTATTGACAGGGGACTATGGCTACACCTTC,CASSLLTGDYGYTF
TRBD2,TRBJ2-1,few,TRBV2,TGTGCCAGCGGGAAGGGACTAGCGGGGGGACCGGAGTTCTTC,CASGKGLAGGPEFF
-,TRBJ2-1,-,TRBV5-5,TGTGCCAGCAGCAAGGGGACACAAGCCTACAATGAGCAGTTCTTC,CASSKGTQAYNEQFF
-,TRBJ1-2,-,TRBV19,TGTGCCAGTAGCTCAGGAAGTGGCTATGGCTACACCTTC,CASSSGSGYGYTF
-,TRBJ2-5,-,TRBV29-1,TGCAGCTGCTCCAGGGCCCCAACTCAAGAGACCCAGTACTTC,CSCSRAPTQETQYF
-,TRBJ1-2,few,TRBV5-6,TGTGCCAGCAGCTTGACGAGCTATGGCTACACCTTC,CASSLTSYGYTF
-,TRBJ2-3,-,TRBV7-2,TGTGCCAGCAGCCGCCCCAGAGATACGCAGTATTTT,CASSRPRDTQYF
-,TRBJ1-1,-,TRBV9,TGTGCCAGCAGCGTAGACCTGAGTGGCACTGAAGCTTTCTTT,CASSVDLSGTEAFF
-,TRBJ2-3,once,TRBV30,TGTGCCTGGAGCATGGCGGTGTTTAGCACAGATACGCAGTATTTT,CAWSMAVFSTDTQYF
-,TRBJ2-7,once,TRBV4-3,TGCGCCAGCAGCCAGTCCGGGATCAACGAGCAGTACTTC,CASSQSGINEQYF
TRBD1,TRBJ1-6,-,TRBV7-2,TGTGCCAGCAGCCGACAGGGGAGGAATTCACCCCTCCACTTT,CASSRQGRNSPLHF
-,TRBJ2-3,once,TRBV7-2,TGTGCCAGCAGCTCTTCAGGACATAGCACAGATACGCAGTATTTT,CASSSSGHSTDTQYF
TRBD1,TRBJ2-7,once,TRBV6-6,TGTGCCAGCAGCTATACTCCGGGACAGGGATCGCAGTACTTC,CASSYTPGQGSQYF
TRBD1,TRBJ1-3,-,TRBV5-5,TGTGCCAGCAGCTCGACAGGGGGCTCTGGAAACACCATATATTTT,CASSSTGGSGNTIYF